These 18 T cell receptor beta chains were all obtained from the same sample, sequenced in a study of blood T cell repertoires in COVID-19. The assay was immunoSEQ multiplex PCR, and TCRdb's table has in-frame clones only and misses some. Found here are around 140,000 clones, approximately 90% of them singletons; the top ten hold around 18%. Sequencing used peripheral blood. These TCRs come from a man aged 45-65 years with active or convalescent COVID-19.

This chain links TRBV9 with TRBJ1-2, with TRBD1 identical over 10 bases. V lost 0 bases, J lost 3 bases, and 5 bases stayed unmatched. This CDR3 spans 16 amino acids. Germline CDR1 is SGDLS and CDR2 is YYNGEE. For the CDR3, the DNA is TGTGCCAGCAGCGTAGCAAGGACAGGGGGAGACTATGGCTACACCTTC. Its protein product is CASSVARTGGDYGYTF.

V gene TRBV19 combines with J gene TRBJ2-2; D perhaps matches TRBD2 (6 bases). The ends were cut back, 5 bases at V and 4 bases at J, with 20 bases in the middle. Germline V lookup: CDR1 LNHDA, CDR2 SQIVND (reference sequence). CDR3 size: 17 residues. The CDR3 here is CASSLAIGGRGTGELFF. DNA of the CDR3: TGTGCCAGTAGTCTTGCGATCGGGGGTCGGGGCACCGGGGAGCTGTTTTTT.

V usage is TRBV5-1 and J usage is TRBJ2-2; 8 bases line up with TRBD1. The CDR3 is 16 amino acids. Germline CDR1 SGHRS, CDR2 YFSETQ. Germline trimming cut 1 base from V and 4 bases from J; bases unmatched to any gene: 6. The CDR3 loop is CASSLSQGAGTGELFF. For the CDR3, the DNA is TGCGCCAGCAGCTTGTCTCAGGGGGCCGGCACCGGGGAGCTGTTTTTT.

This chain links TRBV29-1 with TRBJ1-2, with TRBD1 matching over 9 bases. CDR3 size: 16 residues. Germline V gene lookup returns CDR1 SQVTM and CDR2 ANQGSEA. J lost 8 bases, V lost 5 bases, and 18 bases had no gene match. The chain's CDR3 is CSVPNWGGQGSDGYTF. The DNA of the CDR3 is TGCAGCGTTCCGAATTGGGGAGGACAGGGGAGCGACGGCTACACCTTC.

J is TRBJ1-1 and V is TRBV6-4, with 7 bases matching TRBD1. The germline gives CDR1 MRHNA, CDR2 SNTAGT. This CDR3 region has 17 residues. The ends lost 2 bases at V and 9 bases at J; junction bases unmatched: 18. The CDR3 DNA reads TGTGCCAGCAGTGACCTCCCCACGGAGGGGGCCCAGAACCAAGCTTTCTTT. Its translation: CASSDLPTEGAQNQAFF.

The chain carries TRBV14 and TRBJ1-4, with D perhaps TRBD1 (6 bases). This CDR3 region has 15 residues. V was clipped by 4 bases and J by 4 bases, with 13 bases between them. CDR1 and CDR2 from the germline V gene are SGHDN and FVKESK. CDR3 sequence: CASSRQGTSNEKLFF. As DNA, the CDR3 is TGTGCCAGCAGCCGCCAGGGGACAAGTAATGAAAAACTGTTTTTT.

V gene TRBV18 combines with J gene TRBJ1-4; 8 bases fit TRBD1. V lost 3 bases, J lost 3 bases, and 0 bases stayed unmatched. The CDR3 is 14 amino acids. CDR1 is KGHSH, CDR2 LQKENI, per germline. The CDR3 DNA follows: TGTGCCAGCTCACCGGGACAGGCTAATGAAAAACTGTTTTTT. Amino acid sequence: CASSPGQANEKLFF.

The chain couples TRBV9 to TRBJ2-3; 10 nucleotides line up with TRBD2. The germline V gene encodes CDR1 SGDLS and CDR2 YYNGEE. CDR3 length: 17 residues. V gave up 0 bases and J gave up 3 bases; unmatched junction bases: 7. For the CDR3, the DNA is TGTGCCAGCAGCGTAGATGGAGCGGGGGGGCCAACAGATACGCAGTATTTT. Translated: CASSVDGAGGPTDTQYF.

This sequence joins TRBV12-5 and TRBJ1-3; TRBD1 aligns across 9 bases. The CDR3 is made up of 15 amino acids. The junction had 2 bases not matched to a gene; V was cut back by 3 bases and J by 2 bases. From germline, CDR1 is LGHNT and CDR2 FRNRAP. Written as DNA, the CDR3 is TGTGCTAGTGGTTTTGGGACAGGGACTGGAAACACCATATATTTT. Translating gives CASGFGTGTGNTIYF. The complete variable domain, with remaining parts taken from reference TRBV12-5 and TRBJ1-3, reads DARVTQTPRHKVTEMGQEVTMRCQPILGHNTVFWYRQTMMQGLELLAYFRNRAPLDDSGMPKDRFSAEMPDATLATLKIQPSEPRDSAVYFCASGFGTGTGNTIYFGEGSWLTVV.

This chain's CDR3 is CASSQEGPYGAGITDTQYF. The CDR3 DNA reads TGTGCCAGCAGCCAAGAAGGACCCTATGGGGCGGGGATCACAGATACGCAGTATTTT. The chain carries TRBV3-1 (or the pseudogene TRBV3-2) and TRBJ2-3; weak D call: TRBD2 (6 bases). Trimming left V 0 bases short and J 2 bases short, with 21 bases between. Germline V gene lookup returns CDR1 LGHDT and CDR2 YNNKEL (reference sequence). The CDR3 sequence is 19 residues long.

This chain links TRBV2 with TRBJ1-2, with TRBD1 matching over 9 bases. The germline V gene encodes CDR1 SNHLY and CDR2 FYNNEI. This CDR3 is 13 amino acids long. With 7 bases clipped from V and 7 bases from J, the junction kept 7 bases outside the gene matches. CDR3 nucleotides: TGTGCCAGCACCTCCGGGACAGGGTCTGGCTACACCTTC. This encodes CASTSGTGSGYTF.

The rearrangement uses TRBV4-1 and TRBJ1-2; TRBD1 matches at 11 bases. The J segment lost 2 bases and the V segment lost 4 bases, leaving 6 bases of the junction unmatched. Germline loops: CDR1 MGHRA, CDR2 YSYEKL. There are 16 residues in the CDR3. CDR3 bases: TGCGCCAGCAGCCGGACAGGGGGCCTAAACAACTATGGCTACACCTTC. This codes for CASSRTGGLNNYGYTF.

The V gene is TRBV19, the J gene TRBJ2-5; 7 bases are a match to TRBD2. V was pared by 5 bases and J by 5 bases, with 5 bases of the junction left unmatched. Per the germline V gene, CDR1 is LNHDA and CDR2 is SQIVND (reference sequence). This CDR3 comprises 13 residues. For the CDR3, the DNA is TGTGCCAGTAGTGCAAGGGAGGGGGAGACCCAGTACTTC. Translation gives CASSAREGETQYF. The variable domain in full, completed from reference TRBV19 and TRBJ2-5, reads DGGITQSPKYLFRKEGQNVTLSCEQNLNHDAMYWYRQDPGQGLRLIYYSQIVNDFQKGDIAEGYSVSREKKESFPLTVTSAQKNPTAFYLCASSAREGETQYFGPGTRLLVL.

The CDR3 reads CASSLEGGEGNEQFF. The CDR3 nucleotides read TGTGCCAGCAGCTTAGAAGGTGGGGAGGGCAATGAGCAGTTCTTC. The chain uses TRBV7-6 and TRBJ2-1; TRBD2 matches at 7 bases. Germline V gene lookup returns CDR1 SGHVS and CDR2 FNYEAQ. Trimming at V came to 1 base and at J to 6 bases, leaving 6 bases not matched to a gene. The CDR3 length is 15 residues.

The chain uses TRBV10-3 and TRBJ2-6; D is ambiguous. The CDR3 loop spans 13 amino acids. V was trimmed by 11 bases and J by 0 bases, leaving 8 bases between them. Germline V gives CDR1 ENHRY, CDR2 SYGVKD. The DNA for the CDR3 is TGTGCCGCTACAGACTCTGGGGCCAACGTCCTGACTTTC. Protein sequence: CAATDSGANVLTF.

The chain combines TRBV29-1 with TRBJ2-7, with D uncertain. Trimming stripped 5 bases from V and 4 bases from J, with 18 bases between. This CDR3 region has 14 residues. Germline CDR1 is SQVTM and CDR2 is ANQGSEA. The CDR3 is CSVSRTVPPYEQYF. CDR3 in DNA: TGCAGCGTTTCTCGTACAGTCCCCCCTTACGAGCAGTACTTC.

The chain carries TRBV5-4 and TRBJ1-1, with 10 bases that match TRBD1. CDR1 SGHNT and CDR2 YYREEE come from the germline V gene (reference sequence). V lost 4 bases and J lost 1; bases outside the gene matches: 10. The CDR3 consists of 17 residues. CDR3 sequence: CASSPWDRGGGNTEAFF. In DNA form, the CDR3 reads TGTGCCAGCAGCCCCTGGGACAGGGGAGGGGGGAACACTGAAGCTTTCTTT. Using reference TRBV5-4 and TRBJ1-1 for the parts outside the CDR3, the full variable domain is ETGVTQSPTHLIKTRGQQVTLRCSSQSGHNTVSWYQQALGQGPQFIFQYYREEENGRGNFPPRFSGLQFPNYSSELNVNALELDDSALYLCASSPWDRGGGNTEAFFGQGTRLTVV.

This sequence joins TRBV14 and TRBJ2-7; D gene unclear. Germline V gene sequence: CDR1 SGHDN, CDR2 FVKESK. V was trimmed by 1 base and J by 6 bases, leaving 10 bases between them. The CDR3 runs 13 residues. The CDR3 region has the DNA TGTGCCAGCAGCCAAGTTATAGCTACCGAGCAGTACTTC. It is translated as CASSQVIATEQYF. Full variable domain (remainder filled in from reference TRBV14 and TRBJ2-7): EAGVTQFPSHSVIEKGQTVTLRCDPISGHDNLYWYRRVMGKEIKFLLHFVKESKQDESGMPNNRFLAERTGGTYSTLKVQPAELEDSGVYFCASSQVIATEQYFGPGTRLTVT.